These T cell receptor beta chains were read from a single sample in a study of T cell responses to AZD1222 COVID-19 vaccine. The data were produced by immunoSEQ multiplex PCR, yet TCRdb's version contains in-frame clones alone and is incomplete. Of over 65,000 clones in the sample, roughly nine tenths were seen once. The input for sequencing was peripheral blood, taken on day 0 of AZD1222 vaccination. All receptors come from an adult in good health. The CDR3 runs from the conserved cysteine through the conserved F or W. D genes are given only for firm matches. A row's size may be missing; if present it is once, few, many or a size class.

clone_size,d_call,v_call,j_call,cdr3_aa,cdr3_nt
NA,TRBD2,TRBV3-1/TRBV3-2,TRBJ2-1,CASSQEASGGRGEQFF,TGTGCCAGCAGCCAAGAAGCCAGCGGGGGGAGGGGTGAGCAGTTCTTC
once,NA,TRBV11-3,TRBJ2-5,CASSLGFQRGEETQYF,TGTGCCAGCAGCTTAGGTTTCCAGAGGGGAGAAGAGACCCAGTACTTC
NA,NA,TRBV21-1,TRBJ1-2,CASSKRQGVNYGYTF,TGTGCCAGCAGCAAACGTCAGGGGGTAAACTATGGCTACACCTTC
NA,NA,TRBV23-1,TRBJ2-7,CASSQYTVGQGPYEQYF,TGCGCCAGCAGTCAATACACGGTGGGGCAGGGTCCCTACGAGCAGTACTTC
NA,NA,TRBV5-1,TRBJ1-1,CASSFGGNTEAFF,TGCGCCAGCAGCTTTGGAGGGAACACTGAAGCTTTCTTT
NA,TRBD1,TRBV19,TRBJ2-7,CASSIVAGTGNYEQYF,TGTGCCAGTAGTATAGTTGCTGGGACAGGCAACTACGAGCAGTACTTC
once,TRBD1,TRBV27,TRBJ1-1,CASSSTGGTGRRRANTEAFF,TGTGCCAGCAGTTCTACCGGCGGGACAGGGAGACGACGAGCGAACACTGAAGCTTTCTTT
NA,TRBD1,TRBV5-1,TRBJ1-6,CASSSTGGSYNSPLHF,TGCGCCAGCAGCTCTACAGGGGGTTCCTATAATTCACCCCTCCACTTT
NA,NA,TRBV30,TRBJ1-5,CAWSKDLSNQPQHF,TGTGCCTGGAGCAAGGACCTTAGCAATCAGCCCCAGCATTTT
few,TRBD1,TRBV6-5,TRBJ2-7,CASSQRDREYEQYF,TGTGCCAGCAGTCAGAGGGACAGGGAATACGAGCAGTACTTC
NA,NA,TRBV10-3,TRBJ2-7,CAISSSGVTSYEQYF,TGTGCCATCAGCTCTTCGGGGGTCACCTCCTACGAGCAGTACTTC
NA,NA,TRBV7-2,TRBJ2-7,CASSFWGNEQYF,TGTGCCAGCAGCTTTTGGGGAAACGAGCAGTACTTC
NA,TRBD2,TRBV28,TRBJ2-4,CASNTYAGGQNIQYF,TGTGCCAGCAATACCTACGCGGGAGGGCAAAACATTCAGTACTTC
NA,NA,TRBV28,TRBJ1-3,CASRMFGASSGNTIYF,TGTGCCAGCAGGATGTTTGGGGCAAGCTCTGGAAACACCATATATTTT
few,NA,TRBV2,TRBJ2-2,CASRPASNTGELFF,TGTGCCAGCAGACCCGCTTCGAACACCGGGGAGCTGTTTTTT
NA,NA,TRBV28,TRBJ1-2,CAGRGNDGYTF,TGTGCAGGAAGGGGGAACGATGGCTACACCTTC
NA,NA,TRBV5-4,TRBJ1-2,CASSSFPKGNYGYTF,TGTGCCAGCAGCTCGTTCCCGAAGGGGAACTATGGCTACACCTTC
NA,NA,TRBV7-9,TRBJ1-6,CASSRTPSSYNSPLHF,TGTGCCAGCAGCCGGACACCTAGCTCCTATAATTCACCCCTCCACTTT
NA,TRBD2,TRBV7-8,TRBJ2-1,CASSLETSGGAYNEQFF,TGTGCCAGCAGCTTAGAGACTAGCGGGGGGGCTTACAATGAGCAGTTCTTC
NA,NA,TRBV11-2,TRBJ1-2,CASSRTDTSYGYTF,TGTGCCAGCAGCCGCACGGACACTAGCTATGGCTACACCTTC
NA,NA,TRBV19,TRBJ1-2,CASSAEGIRGDGYTF,TGTGCCAGTAGTGCGGAGGGAATCCGAGGCGATGGCTACACCTTC
NA,NA,TRBV5-1,TRBJ1-5,CASSLTTDSNQPQHF,TGCGCCAGCAGCTTGACGACCGATAGCAATCAGCCCCAGCATTTT
NA,TRBD2,TRBV19,TRBJ2-5,CASSIGLAGGEETQYF,TGTGCCAGTAGTATCGGACTAGCGGGAGGGGAAGAGACCCAGTACTTC
NA,TRBD2,TRBV18,TRBJ2-3,CASSPAAGGPGDTQYF,TGTGCCAGCTCACCTGCAGCGGGGGGGCCCGGAGATACGCAGTATTTT
NA,NA,TRBV19,TRBJ2-7,CASSSVASYEQYF,TGTGCCAGTAGTTCCGTAGCCTCCTACGAGCAGTACTTC
NA,NA,TRBV24-1,TRBJ2-3,CATSDYGTLGTDTQYF,TGTGCCACCAGTGATTACGGGACGTTGGGCACAGATACGCAGTATTTT
NA,NA,TRBV12-3/TRBV12-4,TRBJ1-5,CASSRGGNQPQHF,TGTGCCAGCAGCCGAGGGGGGAATCAGCCCCAGCATTTT
NA,NA,TRBV19,TRBJ1-4,CASSDRFLGELFF,TGTGCCAGTAGTGACCGTTTCCTGGGGGAACTGTTTTTT
NA,NA,TRBV28,TRBJ2-7,CASSFLRDPRYEQYF,TGTGCCAGCAGTTTCCTCCGGGACCCCCGCTACGAGCAGTACTTC
NA,TRBD1,TRBV19,TRBJ1-2,CASNSGQGGYGYTF,TGTGCCAGTAATTCGGGACAGGGTGGCTATGGCTACACCTTC
NA,TRBD1,TRBV6-5,TRBJ1-2,CASSYRGQGNYGYTF,TGTGCCAGCAGTTACCGGGGACAGGGGAACTATGGCTACACCTTC
NA,NA,TRBV9,TRBJ1-4,CASSERGVPTNEKLFF,TGTGCCAGCAGCGAGAGGGGGGTTCCAACTAATGAAAAACTGTTTTTT
NA,NA,TRBV18,TRBJ1-6,CASSRESSPLHF,TGTGCCAGCTCACGAGAGAGCTCACCCCTCCACTTT
NA,NA,TRBV21-1,TRBJ1-1,CASRGDIEAFF,TGTGCCAGCAGGGGTGATATTGAAGCTTTCTTT
NA,TRBD1,TRBV11-2,TRBJ1-1,CASSLVPRGPLNTEAFF,TGTGCCAGCAGCTTAGTACCCAGGGGGCCTTTGAACACTGAAGCTTTCTTT